These T cell receptor beta chains were read from a single sample in a study of control samples from healthy donors and cancer patients. Sequencing used immunoSEQ multiplex PCR; TCRdb keeps in-frame clones, though not all of them. The sample yields about 89,000 clones, more than 75% seen once. Specimen: blood. These receptors were collected from a woman in her thirties or forties in good health. Both conserved end residues are part of each CDR3.

TRBV4-1	TRBJ1-2	CASSQSSGVYGYTF
TRBV13	TRBJ1-1	CASSFRRGRLTEAFF
TRBV4-2	TRBJ2-7	CASSQETGSGEQYF
TRBV10-3	TRBJ2-2	CAISLIKGLAGANTGELFF
TRBV6-4	TRBJ1-1	CASSDSSRGTEAFF
TRBV4-3	TRBJ2-7	CASSQDYEGAHEQYF
TRBV15	TRBJ1-3	CATSRDFGIPGNTIYF
TRBV6-2/TRBV6-3	TRBJ2-7	CASSYSGVGGSREQYF
TRBV6-5	TRBJ1-5	CASSSAGAHQPQHF
TRBV27	TRBJ1-1	CASSRQLWATEAFF
TRBV7-3	TRBJ2-6	CASSSGTGATLTF
TRBV6-6	TRBJ1-3	CASSLLPLIPGRAEGNTIYF
TRBV19	TRBJ2-6	CASSIHRGSGANVLTF
TRBV19	TRBJ2-7	CASSNGRNNYEQYF
TRBV2	TRBJ1-1	CASSEEGRTEAFF
TRBV5-6	TRBJ2-5	CASSSLAGARETQYF
TRBV30	TRBJ1-1	CAWSVAALGTEAFF
TRBV14	TRBJ1-1	CASSHGMVSEAFF
TRBV7-9	TRBJ2-3	CASSWGRSTDTQYF
TRBV6-6	TRBJ1-6	CASSYQGLGGDSPLHF
TRBV10-2	TRBJ1-4	CASSELGGDEKLFF
TRBV4-3	TRBJ1-3	CASSLQGSGSGNTIYF
TRBV6-2/TRBV6-3	TRBJ1-3	CASSYVGQQGGYGNTIYF
TRBV4-3	TRBJ1-6	CASSQAHGENSPLHF
TRBV2	TRBJ1-1	CASSEMDFAFF
TRBV19	TRBJ2-1	CASSTRTGVGNEQFF
TRBV20-1	TRBJ2-7	CSAVRVYEQYF
TRBV2	TRBJ2-1	CASSDDGTSYNEQFF
TRBV3-1/TRBV3-2	TRBJ1-2	CASSLLGIDYGYTF
TRBV3-1/TRBV3-2	TRBJ1-1	CASSRNGDTEAFF
TRBV13	TRBJ1-1	CASSLHDRPGGAFF
TRBV6-1	TRBJ2-1	CASSGGGGGGPSGNEQFF
TRBV13	TRBJ1-4	CASSFKLLGVVEKLFF
TRBV6-6	TRBJ1-1	CASIPGQGAMVTEAFF
TRBV6-6	TRBJ2-7	CASSLDGSHDEQYF
TRBV5-4	TRBJ1-1	CASSLGQMNTEAFF
TRBV5-4	TRBJ1-2	CASSLVSMSGYTF
TRBV5-1	TRBJ1-2	CASSLADRGYGYTF
TRBV11-3	TRBJ1-3	CASSLHRGVPGNTIYF
TRBV6-5	TRBJ1-2	CASRVGGLANYGYTF
TRBV4-3	TRBJ2-4	CASSQTPTGSQNIQYF
TRBV4-3	TRBJ2-1	CASSQAGTPLIHEQFF
TRBV6-5	TRBJ2-3	CASRGGALYGDTQYF
TRBV24-1	TRBJ2-5	CATSVGSGVETQYF
TRBV2	TRBJ1-5	CASREDREKAQHF
TRBV28	TRBJ2-2	CASSSRTGELFF
TRBV2	TRBJ2-1	CASSPRGTSSYNEQFF
TRBV6-5	TRBJ2-1	CASKLDGGDYNEQFF
TRBV24-1	TRBJ1-2	CATSGLDSNYGYTF
TRBV27	TRBJ1-2	CASSSGQLFYGYTF